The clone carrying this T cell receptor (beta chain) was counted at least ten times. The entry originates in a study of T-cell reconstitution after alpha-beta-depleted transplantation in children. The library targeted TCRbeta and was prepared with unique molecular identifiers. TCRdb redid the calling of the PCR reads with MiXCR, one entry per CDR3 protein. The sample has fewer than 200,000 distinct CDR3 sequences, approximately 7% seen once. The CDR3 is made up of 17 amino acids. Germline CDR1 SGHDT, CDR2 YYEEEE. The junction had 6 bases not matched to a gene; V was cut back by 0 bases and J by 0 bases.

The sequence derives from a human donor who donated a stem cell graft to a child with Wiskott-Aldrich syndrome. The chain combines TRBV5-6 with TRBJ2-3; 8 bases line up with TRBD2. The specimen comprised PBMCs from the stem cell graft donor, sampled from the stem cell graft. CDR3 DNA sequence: TGTGCCAGCAGCTTGGTGGTTGGCGGGGGGAGCACAGATACGCAGTATTTT. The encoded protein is CASSLVVGGGSTDTQYF.